A selection of T cell receptor beta chains follows, all from one sample in a study of identical twins. TCRdb redid the calling of the 5' RACE reads with MiXCR, one entry per CDR3 protein. The table includes around 650,000 distinct CDR3 sequences, roughly 7.1% detected once. This sample was also put to use in a study of yellow fever vaccine responses in identical twins.

Material for sequencing was PBMCs. These receptors were collected from a woman aged 18-29 years in good health. Each CDR3 is given with its conserved first and last residue. A D gene is named only where the DNA matches it firmly. Some rows mark clone size as missing; the rest say once, few, many or name a class of expanded clone.

D	V	J	size	DNA	CDR3
.	TRBV4-1	TRBJ1-2	many	TGCGCCAGCAGCCAAGACCGTGGGGACCGCTATGGCTACACCTTC	CASSQDRGDRYGYTF
.	TRBV7-2	TRBJ1-2	many	TGTGCCAGCAGCCCTAGGACGGATTTCTATGGCTACACCTTC	CASSPRTDFYGYTF
TRBD1	TRBV5-1	TRBJ2-2	many	TGCGCCAGCAGCCTCCTACAGGGGGTAACTACCGGGGAGCTGTTTTTT	CASSLLQGVTTGELFF
TRBD2	TRBV2	TRBJ2-7	few	TGTGCCAGCAGTGGCCAGACTAGCGGGAGAGGTTTCGGGCAGTACTTC	CASSGQTSGRGFGQYF
TRBD2	TRBV5-1	TRBJ2-2	few	TGCGCCAGCAGCTTGGGTCTAGCGGGGGGCCCTTCGAACACCGGGGAGCTGTTTTTT	CASSLGLAGGPSNTGELFF
.	TRBV12-5	TRBJ2-7	.	TGTGCTAGTGGTTTGGGACACCTCACAGGCCCCTACGAGCAGTACTTC	CASGLGHLTGPYEQYF
.	TRBV20-1	TRBJ1-4	.	TGCAGTGCTAGAGTGAACAGGGCACTTAATGAAAAACTGTTTTTT	CSARVNRALNEKLFF
.	TRBV6-5	TRBJ1-4	.	TGTGCCAGCAGTTCCACTGGCCCCGCCGGACTGTTTTTT	CASSSTGPAGLFF
.	TRBV7-2	TRBJ1-5	many	TGTGCCAGCAGCTCGTACAGGGACAATCAGCCCCAGCATTTT	CASSSYRDNQPQHF
TRBD2	TRBV5-5	TRBJ2-7	.	TGTGCCAGCAGCTTGAGTGGGGGGGAGGACGAGCAGTACTTC	CASSLSGGEDEQYF
.	TRBV5-5	TRBJ2-3	.	TGTGCCAGCAGCCTGTGGATTCTGGGGGCAGATACGCAGTATTTT	CASSLWILGADTQYF
TRBD1	TRBV29-1	TRBJ1-2	few	TGCAGCGCGGCCTCGCAGGGACAGAACTATGGCTACACCTTC	CSAASQGQNYGYTF
.	TRBV24-1	TRBJ2-5	few	TGTGCCACCAGTGACCCCTCCCGGGGGCTACACGAAGAGACCCAGTACTTC	CATSDPSRGLHEETQYF
.	TRBV27	TRBJ2-1	many	TGTGCCAGCAGCAGTAGCGGAGCCAACAATGAGCAGTTCTTC	CASSSSGANNEQFF